Listed below are T cell receptor beta chains from one sample, sequenced in a study of blood T cell repertoires in COVID-19. Assay: immunoSEQ multiplex PCR; the TCRdb copy retains only in-frame clones and omits some. Here the sample spans roughly 150,000 clones, 80% to 90% being singletons. The sample taken for sequencing was peripheral blood. These receptors originate from a woman in her 70s with acute or convalescent COVID-19. CDR3s include the opening cysteine and the closing phenylalanine or tryptophan. D genes are given only for firm matches. The size entry is marked missing in some rows and otherwise reads once, few, many or a size class.

TGTGCCAGCTCACCGGGTCGGGAGTACGGCACAGATACGCAGTATTTT | CASSPGREYGTDTQYF | . | TRBJ2-3 | 16 | TRBV18 | .
TGTGCCAGCAGCGATACAGGGGGTCCCTACGAGCAGTACTTC | CASSDTGGPYEQYF | TRBD1 | TRBJ2-7 | 14 | TRBV6-5 | .
TGTGCCAGTAGTAGAGGAGGCAATCAGCCCCAGCATTTT | CASSRGGNQPQHF | . | TRBJ1-5 | 13 | TRBV19 | few
TGTGCCAGCAGCGTAGTAGGGGTGGGTGAGCAGTTCTTC | CASSVVGVGEQFF | . | TRBJ2-1 | 13 | TRBV9 | .
TGCGCCAGCAGCCAAGATCCCAGGTTTCAGCCCCAGCATTTT | CASSQDPRFQPQHF | . | TRBJ1-5 | 14 | TRBV4-1 | few
TGTGCCAGCAGCTTGGGGGACTTTCCGACTGAAGCTTTCTTT | CASSLGDFPTEAFF | . | TRBJ1-1 | 14 | TRBV5-8 | once
TGTGCCAGCAGCGTAGCTTGGCTAGCGGGGGGGCAGGATGAGCAGTTCTTC | CASSVAWLAGGQDEQFF | TRBD2 | TRBJ2-1 | 17 | TRBV9 | .
TGTGCCACCAGCAGAGATTACAGGGGCAATGAGCAGTTCTTC | CATSRDYRGNEQFF | TRBD1 | TRBJ2-1 | 14 | TRBV15 | once
TGTGCCAGCAGCTTATGGGCCCAGGGGGCTCCCGGGGAGCTGTTTTTT | CASSLWAQGAPGELFF | TRBD1 | TRBJ2-2 | 16 | TRBV7-9 | .
TGTGCCAGCAGCCATGACATTGCCATATATTTT | CASSHDIAIYF | . | TRBJ1-3 | 11 | TRBV6-6 | .
TGTGCCAGCAGCCAAGAGCTCGGGGGAGGGGGCGAGCAGTACTTC | CASSQELGGGGEQYF | . | TRBJ2-7 | 15 | TRBV14 | .
TGTGCCAGCAGTTTACCGGGACTCCAAGAGACCCAGTACTTC | CASSLPGLQETQYF | . | TRBJ2-5 | 14 | TRBV28 | few
TGTGCCAGCAGCCCCAGGGGGGCTAACACCGGGGAGCTGTTTTTT | CASSPRGANTGELFF | . | TRBJ2-2 | 15 | TRBV9 | .
TGTGCCAGCAGCTTCGGACAGCTTATTGGCTACACCTTC | CASSFGQLIGYTF | . | TRBJ1-2 | 13 | TRBV7-8 | .
TGTGCCACCAGCAGAGATGGTAAAGGGAGCCTCCACTTT | CATSRDGKGSLHF | . | TRBJ1-6 | 13 | TRBV15 | few
TGTGCCAGCAGCTTAGGTAGCGGGAGATCTGGGAACGAGCAGTACTTC | CASSLGSGRSGNEQYF | TRBD2 | TRBJ2-7 | 16 | TRBV11-1 | .
TGTGCCAGTAGTATAAGGTCCGGCGGGGCTGAAGCTTTCTTT | CASSIRSGGAEAFF | . | TRBJ1-1 | 14 | TRBV19 | .
TGTGCCAGCAGCGCTTCCCCTAAGCGGGGGGGCCTGACCGGGGAGCTGTTTTTT | CASSASPKRGGLTGELFF | TRBD2 | TRBJ2-2 | 18 | TRBV9 | few
TGTGCCAGCAGTGAGGGCCTAGCGGGGAAGACCCAGTACTTC | CASSEGLAGKTQYF | TRBD2 | TRBJ2-5 | 14 | TRBV25-1 | .
TGTGCCAGCTCACCACTGGACACCCTCCGACCCTCGAACACCGGGGAGCTGTTTTTT | CASSPLDTLRPSNTGELFF | . | TRBJ2-2 | 19 | TRBV18 | .
TGTGCCAGCAGCTTAGGGGCAGTGCCCTATGGCTACACCTTC | CASSLGAVPYGYTF | . | TRBJ1-2 | 14 | TRBV7-9 | .
TGTGCCAGCAGCTTAGCGGCTGGGACTAGCGGGAGTGGCACAGATACGCAGTATTTT | CASSLAAGTSGSGTDTQYF | TRBD2 | TRBJ2-3 | 19 | TRBV7-9 | .
TGTGCCTGGCCCCCGGGACAGGGCAACACTGAAGCTTTCTTT | CAWPPGQGNTEAFF | TRBD1 | TRBJ1-1 | 14 | TRBV30 | once
TGTGCCAGCAGCTTAGGGGCAGCTCATCGCAATCAGCCCCAGCATTTT | CASSLGAAHRNQPQHF | . | TRBJ1-5 | 16 | TRBV7-9 | .
TGTGCCAGCAGACGCCCCGGCGGAGCCTACGAGCAGTACTTC | CASRRPGGAYEQYF | . | TRBJ2-7 | 14 | TRBV6-5 | .
TGTGCCAGCTCACCAGGTAGCGGGAGGATGACCGGGGAGCTGTTTTTT | CASSPGSGRMTGELFF | TRBD2 | TRBJ2-2 | 16 | TRBV18 | .
TGTGCCAGCAGTTTAACTAGCGGGAGGATCTACGAGCAGTACTTC | CASSLTSGRIYEQYF | TRBD2 | TRBJ2-7 | 15 | TRBV28 | .
TGTGCCAGCAGTTCCCCCGTTGCAACTAATGAAAAACTGTTTTTT | CASSSPVATNEKLFF | . | TRBJ1-4 | 15 | TRBV28 | .
TGTGCCAGCAGTTACTCCCTAGCGGGGGGGCGAGAGACCCAGTACTTC | CASSYSLAGGRETQYF | TRBD2 | TRBJ2-5 | 16 | TRBV6-5 | .
TGTGCCAGCAGCCAAGTAACAGGGGGAGGCCAGCCCCAGCATTTT | CASSQVTGGGQPQHF | TRBD1 | TRBJ1-5 | 15 | TRBV6-2/TRBV6-3 | .
TGTGCCAGTAGTATTGGTCAGTCGGGGGCTGAAGCTTTCTTT | CASSIGQSGAEAFF | . | TRBJ1-1 | 14 | TRBV19 | few
TGTGCCAGTAGTATGGAGCGGGAAGGCAATCAGCCCCAGCATTTT | CASSMEREGNQPQHF | . | TRBJ1-5 | 15 | TRBV19 | .
TGTGCCAGCAGGGAGCAAGGGGGCGCGTTGTCTGTTGGCTACACCTTC | CASREQGGALSVGYTF | TRBD1 | TRBJ1-2 | 16 | TRBV7-9 | .
TGTGCCAGCAGCCCGACGGGGGACTATGGCTACACCTTC | CASSPTGDYGYTF | . | TRBJ1-2 | 13 | TRBV2 | .
TGTGCCAGCGCGAGCAGGGGAGGGCAGCCCCAGCATTTT | CASASRGGQPQHF | . | TRBJ1-5 | 13 | TRBV6-5 | .
TGTGCCAGCAGTGGGGGGGACACTGAAGCTTTCTTT | CASSGGDTEAFF | . | TRBJ1-1 | 12 | TRBV12-3/TRBV12-4 | .
TGTGCCAGCAGTTCCCCGTTCACCGGGGAGCTGTTTTTT | CASSSPFTGELFF | . | TRBJ2-2 | 13 | TRBV6-5 | .
TGTGCCAGCAGCTTAGACCCCCGGGGGTTTAGCTCCTACAATGAGCAGTTCTTC | CASSLDPRGFSSYNEQFF | . | TRBJ2-1 | 18 | TRBV11-2 | .
TGTGCCTGGGGAGACTTCCTAACTAATGAAAAACTGTTTTTT | CAWGDFLTNEKLFF | . | TRBJ1-4 | 14 | TRBV30 | once
TGCGCCAGCAGCCCCACTGGGGGGGGTGATGGCTACACCTTC | CASSPTGGGDGYTF | . | TRBJ1-2 | 14 | TRBV5-1 | few
TGTGCCTGGAGTTGGCAGCTTCTTGTAACGGGCACTGAAGCTTTCTTT | CAWSWQLLVTGTEAFF | . | TRBJ1-1 | 16 | TRBV30 | .